The 6 T cell receptor beta chains listed next were all sequenced from one sample in a study of shared clonotypes between healthy human individuals. Only CD45RO-negative cells positively selected for CCR7 counted as naive CD8 cells, so terminally differentiated effector memory CD45RA+ cells were excluded. Measured with immunoSEQ multiplex PCR; TCRdb has only the in-frame clones, and not every one. The table includes some 740,000 clones, almost 95% detected once. Sequencing was done on a sample of naive CD8+ T cells sorted from blood. The receptors were sampled from a man between 25 and 39 years old in good health.

This chain links TRBV7-8 with TRBJ1-1; weak D call: TRBD1 (5 bases). The CDR3 loop spans 12 amino acids. Trimming removed 1 base at V and 7 bases at J, with 7 bases between. Germline CDR1 SGHVS, CDR2 FQNEAQ. The CDR3 nucleotides read TGTGCCAGCAGCTTAGTAGGGGATGAAGCTTTCTTT. Translation: CASSLVGDEAFF.

Remarks on this clone: This sample includes further DNA sequences coding for the same CDR3. The rearrangement links TRBV6-5 to TRBJ2-5, with TRBD1 matching 9 bases. The CDR3 length is 14 residues. With 6 bases clipped from V and 5 bases from J, the junction kept 7 bases outside the gene matches. Germline V lookup: CDR1 MNHEY, CDR2 SVGAGI. CDR3 loop: CASSPWTGEETQYF. For the CDR3, the DNA is TGTGCCAGCAGCCCCTGGACAGGGGAGGAGACCCAGTACTTC.

J is TRBJ2-7 and V is TRBV5-4, with a possible D match to TRBD1 (5 bases). From germline, CDR1 is SGHNT and CDR2 YYREEE (reference sequence). This CDR3 spans 13 amino acids. The V and J ends lost 4 bases and 4 bases respectively, with 12 bases between them. The CDR3 region is CASSPDSLYEQYF. As DNA, the CDR3 is TGTGCCAGCAGCCCCGACAGCCTATACGAGCAGTACTTC.

The chain is built from TRBV5-6 and TRBJ2-7; unclear D gene. The CDR3 is 14 amino acids. Trimming removed 1 base at V and 4 bases at J, with 12 bases between. Germline V gives CDR1 SGHDT, CDR2 YYEEEE. The CDR3 is CASSLSNQRYEQYF. The DNA of the CDR3 is TGTGCCAGCAGCTTGAGTAACCAAAGGTACGAGCAGTACTTC.

The gene calls are TRBV27 and TRBJ2-6; D remains unclear. The CDR3 is 14 amino acids. V shed 9 bases and J shed 4 bases, with 13 bases lying between them. The V gene's germline CDR1 is MNHEY and CDR2 SMNVEV (reference sequence). The CDR3, as DNA: TGTGCCAGTTCGGAATTAACGGGGGCCAACGTCCTGACTTTC. Its translation: CASSELTGANVLTF.

The chain employs TRBV25-1 and TRBJ2-5; D ambiguous. The CDR3 length is 10 residues. Germline CDR1 is MGHDK and CDR2 is SYGVNS. V was clipped by 8 bases and J by 4 bases, with 5 bases between them. The CDR3 DNA sequence: TGTGCCAGCTTTGGAGAGACCCAGTACTTC. This translates into CASFGETQYF.